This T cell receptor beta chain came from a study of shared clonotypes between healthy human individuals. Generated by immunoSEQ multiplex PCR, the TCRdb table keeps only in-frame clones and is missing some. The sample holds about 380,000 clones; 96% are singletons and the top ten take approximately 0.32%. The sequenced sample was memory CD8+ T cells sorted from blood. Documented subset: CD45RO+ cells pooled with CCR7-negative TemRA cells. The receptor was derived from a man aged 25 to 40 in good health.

CDR3 loop: CAWSQNGNTIYF. The DNA of the CDR3 is TGTGCCTGGAGTCAGAACGGAAACACCATATATTTT. The rearrangement joins TRBV30 to TRBJ1-3; no firm D call. Trimming shortened V by 2 bases and J by 4 bases, and 6 bases separated the two germline ends. Per germline, CDR1 GTSNPN and CDR2 SVGIG (reference sequence). This CDR3 is 12 amino acids long.